This TCR beta chain was found in a study of identical twins (TCRdb year 2016). General notes on the study: The study deep-sequenced TCR alpha and beta repertoires from monozygotic twins, unrelated adults of various ages and cord blood to test whether fetal clonotypes persist. To rule out contamination, the twin experiments were replicated at different times with different library preparation protocols.

Taken from cysteine to phenylalanine, the CDR3 has 12 residues. The CDR3 DNA has 36 bases and is translated from base 1. V loses 3 bases, J loses 5 bases, and the germline ends lie 7 bases apart. This clonotype was recorded many times. Its antigen is still unknown. There are no base qualities to consult, and no much larger clone falls within one base. Library construction relied on 5' RACE. Sequencer: Illumina HiSeq 2000. Template switching introduced a universal primer binding site; the final cDNA contained a unique molecular identifier, enabling accurate counting of TCR cDNA molecules. Specific primers in the conserved constant-segment region were used to synthesize first-strand cDNA for TCR alpha and beta chains. Each cDNA library was double barcoded, with a SMART-Mk sample barcode plus Illumina barcodes, to control for contamination. TruSeq adapter sequences and Illumina sample barcodes were added in two successive PCR steps. TCR alpha and beta cDNA libraries were sequenced on the Illumina HiSeq platform with custom primers. The study's processing was this. MiGEC was used to process raw reads and extract unique molecular identifiers, and MiXCR was used to find CDR3 positions. For each individual, recombination models were inferred using an EM algorithm with the repgenHMM and IGoR tools. The tcR package in R was used for shared clonotype analysis, with sharing normalized by the product of cloneset sizes. To study raw recombination without the effects of thymic and clonal selection, out-of-frame nonproductive sequences were analyzed. The public reads were quality trimmed at Q25 with fastp and then assembled into clones with MiXCR by TCRdb, keeping productive beta chains. Records with the same CDR3 protein are collapsed into one entry carrying the most frequent genes and DNA. The V and J calls and clone size are TCRdb's, not the authors'. This sample holds around 370,000 distinct CDR3 sequences; approximately 8.8% were observed only once. 8% to 10% of the sample lies in the top ten.

General study outcomes and caveats: Because the same donors could not be followed over many years, the conclusions relied on cross-sectional statistical analysis. Recombination models systematically underestimated out-of-frame TCR alpha sharing in monozygotic twins but agreed with sharing between unrelated individuals. Fewer insertions were carried by abundant cord blood beta clonotypes, a similar but weaker trend appeared in young adult naive repertoires, and no such trend appeared in memory repertoires. Compared with coincidental sharing between unrelated individuals, an excess of low generation-probability sequences was observed among out-of-frame TCR alpha sequences shared between twins. In beta out-of-frame sequences, excess twin sharing was weaker, because having fewer shared sequences lowered the signal-to-noise ratio. Invariant T cells such as MAIT and iNKT could partly confound zero-insertion analyses, though diverse VJ usage argued against this for most clonotypes.

Every donor in the study was a healthy Caucasian. The researchers also sequenced three unrelated adults who were not twins: a male aged 18 to 29, a male aged 50 to 59, and a female aged 50 to 59. Miltenyi CD45RO+ enrichment and human naive T-cell isolation kits were used to isolate memory (CD45RO+) and naive T cells from PBMC. The sample was naive T cells sorted from blood. What the cell subset or site label conveys for this sample: cells isolated with a human naive T-cell isolation kit. The sequence links TRBV12-3 or TRBV12-4 to TRBJ1-1; the D gene remains uncertain. This sequence was found in a woman aged 45-65 years in good health. The CDR3 loop reads CASSFLGTEAFF. In nucleotide form, the sequence is TGTGCCAGCAGTTTCTTGGGGACTGAAGCTTTCTTT.